These 10 T cell receptor beta chains were sequenced from one sample in a study of Japanese encephalitis immunity and Zika vaccine responses. TCRdb processed the 5' RACE reads anew with MiXCR; each CDR3 protein has one entry. The repertoire includes around 400 distinct CDR3 sequences, under 5% of them detected once, and around 28% sits in the top ten. For less than seven days, PBMCs labeled with CFSE were cultured with peptide pools at roughly 1 ug/mL each. Unfixed live CD56-CD19-CD16-CD3+CD4+ CFSE-low cells were sorted as proliferating CD4 T cells. Material: antigen-activated CD4+ T cells from blood, cultured, obtained during a Zika inactivated vaccine study. The receptor set was obtained from an adult woman who received an inactivated Zika virus vaccine.

By frequency in the sample, this clonotype is large. J is TRBJ2-5 and V is TRBV5-1; TRBD1 is a possible D gene (6 bases). The germline V gene has CDR1 SGHRS and CDR2 YFSETQ. Trimming removed 2 bases from V and 0 bases from J, with 11 bases in between. The length of the CDR3 is 15 residues. In DNA, the CDR3 is TGCGCCAGCAGCTTAGAAACAGGGTACCAAGAGACCCAGTACTTC. This codes for CASSLETGYQETQYF. Looking up the rest from reference TRBV5-1 and TRBJ2-5 gives the full variable domain: KAGVTQTPRYLIKTRGQQVTLSCSPISGHRSVSWYQQTPGQGLQFLFEYFSETQRNKGNFPGRFSGRQFSNSRSEMNVSTLELGDSALYLCASSLETGYQETQYFGPGTRLLVL.

In its sample, this clonotype is hyperexpanded. The chain joins TRBV20-1 to TRBJ2-3, with D perhaps TRBD1 (6 bases). The CDR3 is 15 residues long. V was shortened by 0 bases and J by 3 bases, with 13 bases between the two germline ends. Germline assignment: CDR1 DFQATT and CDR2 SNEGSKA (reference sequence). The CDR3, as DNA: TGCAGTGCTAGAGATCCAGGGGAGAGAACAGATACGCAGTATTTT. The encoded protein is CSARDPGERTDTQYF.

The chain combines TRBV28 with TRBJ2-5; the match to TRBD1 covers 7 bases. The CDR3 spans 15 residues. The germline gives CDR1 MDHEN, CDR2 SYDVKM. The J segment lost 4 bases and the V segment lost 5 bases, leaving 10 bases of the junction unmatched. The chain's CDR3 is CASSPALRGRETQYF. The CDR3 DNA follows: TGTGCCAGCAGTCCCGCCTTAAGGGGGCGAGAGACCCAGTACTTC.

Judged by abundance, this clonotype is medium-sized. The rearrangement links TRBV7-9 to TRBJ1-2, with D perhaps TRBD1 (5 bases). This CDR3 has 13 amino acids. V was pared by 3 bases and J by 8 bases, with 13 bases between. The germline V gene has CDR1 SEHNR and CDR2 FQNEAQ (reference sequence). CDR3 sequence reads: CASSFSDNQGYTF. Here the CDR3 DNA reads TGTGCCAGCAGCTTTTCGGACAATCAGGGCTACACCTTC.

This clonotype is categorized as large. The rearrangement joins TRBV28 to TRBJ2-7, with 10 positions matching TRBD2. Germline CDR1 is MDHEN and CDR2 is SYDVKM. Trimming took 5 bases from V and 4 from J; bases not matched to a gene: 2. CDR3 length equals 13 residues. CDR3 sequence (DNA): TGTGCCAGCAGTCCTAGCGGGAGATACGAGCAGTACTTC. It yields the protein CASSPSGRYEQYF.

This clonotype is medium-sized within its sample. The chain recombines TRBV20-1 with TRBJ2-7; a possible D gene is TRBD1 (6 bases). The CDR3 extends over 20 amino acids. The V and J ends lost 5 bases and 3 bases respectively, with 35 bases between them. The germline V gene encodes CDR1 DFQATT and CDR2 SNEGSKA (reference sequence). CDR3 region: CSAPLLQGYPTERVDYEQYF. CDR3 nucleotide sequence: TGCAGTGCTCCTCTTTTACAGGGTTACCCGACCGAACGGGTCGACTACGAGCAGTACTTC.

The chain couples TRBV30 to TRBJ1-1; D is uncertain. Trimming cost V 3 bases and J 10 bases, with 21 bases left between them. The germline gives CDR1 GTSNPN, CDR2 SVGIG (reference sequence). The CDR3 is made up of 14 amino acids. DNA of the CDR3: TGTGCCTGGAGGCGTTTATCAAATTTAGCGGGAGCTTTCTTT. This translates into CAWRRLSNLAGAFF. Variable domain in full (rest from reference TRBV30 and TRBJ1-1): SQTIHQWPATLVQPVGSPLSLECTVEGTSNPNLYWYRQAAGRGLQLLFYSVGIGQISSEVPQNLSASRPQDRQFILSSKKLLLSDSGFYLCAWRRLSNLAGAFFGQGTRLTVV.

This chain links TRBV19 with TRBJ2-3; perhaps D is TRBD1 or TRBD2 (5 bases each). Trimming left V 3 bases short and J 2 bases short, with 12 bases between. Germline lookup yields CDR1 LNHDA and CDR2 SQIVND (reference sequence). The CDR3 length is 15 residues. DNA for the CDR3: TGTGCCAGTAGTATCGGGGCAGCCTACACAGATACGCAGTATTTT. This gives the protein CASSIGAAYTDTQYF.

This clonotype is categorized as large. The rearrangement joins TRBV5-6 to TRBJ1-2; D ambiguous. The CDR3 length is 18 residues. The ends were cut back, 1 base at V and 6 bases at J, with 25 bases in the middle. Germline loops: CDR1 SGHDT, CDR2 YYEEEE. The CDR3 region has the DNA TGTGCCAGCAGCTTGAAAGTGGACCCGAGATCCCCGTCAAATGGCTACACCTTC. It encodes CASSLKVDPRSPSNGYTF. The variable domain in full, with the rest retrieved from reference TRBV5-6 and TRBJ1-2, is DAGVTQSPTHLIKTRGQQVTLRCSPKSGHDTVSWYQQALGQGPQFIFQYYEEEERQRGNFPDRFSGHQFPNYSSELNVNALLLGDSALYLCASSLKVDPRSPSNGYTFGSGTRLTVV.

In this sample, this clonotype is large. The rearrangement links TRBV12-3 or TRBV12-4 to TRBJ2-1; maybe TRBD2 (7 bases). This CDR3 region has 14 residues. The ends were cut back, 3 bases at V and 4 bases at J, with 10 bases in the middle. CDR3 residues: CASSLSGTYNEQFF. CDR3 in DNA: TGTGCCAGCAGTTTGAGCGGGACATACAATGAGCAGTTCTTC.